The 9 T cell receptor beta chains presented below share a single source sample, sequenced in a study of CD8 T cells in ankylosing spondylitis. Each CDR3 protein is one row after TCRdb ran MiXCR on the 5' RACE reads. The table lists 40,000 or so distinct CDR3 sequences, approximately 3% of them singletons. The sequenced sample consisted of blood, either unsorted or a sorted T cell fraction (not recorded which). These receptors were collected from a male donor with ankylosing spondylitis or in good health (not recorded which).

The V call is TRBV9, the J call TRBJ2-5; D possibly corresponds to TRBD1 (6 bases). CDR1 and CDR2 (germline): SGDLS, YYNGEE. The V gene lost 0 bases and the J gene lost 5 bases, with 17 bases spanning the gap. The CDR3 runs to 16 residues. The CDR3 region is CASSVGGQASRETQYF. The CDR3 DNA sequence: TGTGCCAGCAGCGTAGGGGGGCAGGCCTCCCGGGAGACCCAGTACTTC.

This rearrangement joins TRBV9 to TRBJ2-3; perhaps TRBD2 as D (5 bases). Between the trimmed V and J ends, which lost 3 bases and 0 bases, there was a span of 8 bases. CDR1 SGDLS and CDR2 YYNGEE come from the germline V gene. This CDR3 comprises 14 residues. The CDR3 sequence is CASSDRGSTDTQYF. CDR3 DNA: TGTGCCAGCAGCGATCGGGGAAGCACAGATACGCAGTATTTT.

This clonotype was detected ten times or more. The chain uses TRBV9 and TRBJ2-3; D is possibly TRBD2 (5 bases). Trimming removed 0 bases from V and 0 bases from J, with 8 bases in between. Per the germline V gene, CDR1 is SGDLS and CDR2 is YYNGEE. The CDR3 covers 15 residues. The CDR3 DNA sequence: TGTGCCAGCAGCGTAGGAGCTAGCAGCACAGATACGCAGTATTTT. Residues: CASSVGASSTDTQYF.

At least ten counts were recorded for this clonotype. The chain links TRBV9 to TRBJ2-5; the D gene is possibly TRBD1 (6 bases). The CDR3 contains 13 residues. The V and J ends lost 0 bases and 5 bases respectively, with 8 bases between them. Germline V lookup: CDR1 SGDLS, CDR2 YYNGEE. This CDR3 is CASSVGGRETQYF. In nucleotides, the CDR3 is TGTGCCAGCAGCGTAGGGGGGCGGGAGACCCAGTACTTC.

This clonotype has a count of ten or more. The CDR3 reads CASSVLSGAEDTQYF. For the CDR3, the DNA is TGTGCCAGCAGCGTTCTTAGCGGGGCAGAGGATACGCAGTATTTT. This chain joins TRBV9 and TRBJ2-3; TRBD2 matches 8 bases. The junction had 8 bases not matched to a gene; V was cut back by 2 bases and J by 6 bases. This CDR3 spans 15 amino acids. The germline CDR1 and CDR2 sequences are SGDLS and YYNGEE.

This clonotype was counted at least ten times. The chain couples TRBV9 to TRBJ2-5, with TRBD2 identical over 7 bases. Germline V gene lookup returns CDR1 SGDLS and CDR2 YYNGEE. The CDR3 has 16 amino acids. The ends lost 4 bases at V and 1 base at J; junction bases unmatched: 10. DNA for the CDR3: TGTGCCAGCAGCCTCGCAAATCTAGCGGCCCAAGAGACCCAGTACTTC. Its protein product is CASSLANLAAQETQYF.

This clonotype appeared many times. The DNA of the CDR3 is TGTGCCAGCAGCGTAGAGGCCAGAGCGAACACTGAAGCTTTCTTT. It yields the protein CASSVEARANTEAFF. This sequence joins TRBV9 and TRBJ1-1, with unresolved D. The CDR3 is made up of 15 amino acids. V lost 0 bases, J lost 1 base, and 10 bases lay in between. In germline, CDR1 is SGDLS, CDR2 YYNGEE.

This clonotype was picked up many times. The CDR3 region has the DNA TGTGCCAGCAGCGTAGCTACAGGGACAGCCTACAATGAGCAGTTCTTC. Amino acid sequence: CASSVATGTAYNEQFF. This chain uses TRBV9 with TRBJ2-1; 7 bases fit TRBD1. The CDR3 spans 16 residues. CDR1 and CDR2 (germline): SGDLS, YYNGEE. V lost 0 bases to trimming and J lost 2 bases; unmatched junction nucleotides: 5.

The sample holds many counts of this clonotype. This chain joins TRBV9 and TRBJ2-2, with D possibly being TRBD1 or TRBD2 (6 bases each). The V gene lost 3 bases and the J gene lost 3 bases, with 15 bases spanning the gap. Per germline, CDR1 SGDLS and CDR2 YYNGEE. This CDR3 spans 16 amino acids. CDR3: CASSAKGGSDTGELFF. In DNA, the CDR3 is TGTGCCAGCAGCGCCAAAGGGGGGTCGGACACCGGGGAGCTGTTTTTT.